These 14 T cell receptor beta chains share one sample of origin, sequenced in a study of T cell responses to AZD1222 COVID-19 vaccine. The assay was immunoSEQ multiplex PCR, and TCRdb's table has in-frame clones only and misses some. There are around 130,000 clones in the sample; roughly nine tenths occur only once, and almost 5.5% lies in the top ten. This specimen was peripheral blood, taken on day 0 of AZD1222 vaccination. Receptors were obtained from an adult in good health.

The gene calls are TRBV7-2 and TRBJ1-1; TRBD1 matches 8 bases. With 5 bases clipped from V and 1 base from J, the junction kept 9 bases outside the gene matches. The CDR3 consists of 16 residues. The germline V gene has CDR1 SGHTA and CDR2 FQGNSA. Written as DNA, the CDR3 is TGTGCCAGCAGCCGCCCCCGGACAGGGCCGAACACTGAAGCTTTCTTT. This gives the protein CASSRPRTGPNTEAFF.

V is TRBV9 and J is TRBJ1-6, with D hard to call. Germline V gene data show CDR1 as SGDLS and CDR2 as YYNGEE. The CDR3 is 14 amino acids. The germline V and J ends were trimmed by 0 bases and 8 bases, with 9 bases remaining between them. The CDR3 region is CASSVGAGDSPLHF. CDR3 in DNA: TGTGCCAGCAGCGTAGGCGCAGGTGATTCACCCCTCCACTTT.

This rearrangement joins TRBV6-6 to TRBJ1-1, with D possibly being TRBD1 (5 bases). The CDR3 totals 15 residues. V was pared by 2 bases and J by 6 bases, with 16 bases between. CDR1 is MNHNY and CDR2 is SVGAGI in the germline V gene (reference sequence). CDR3 sequence (DNA): TGTGCCAGCAGTTACGGGGCGCGTCTAGTCCCTGAAGCTTTCTTT. Translating it yields CASSYGARLVPEAFF.

This clone showed up just once. The chain is built from TRBV7-9 and TRBJ2-1; 9 bases are a match to TRBD2. J lost 7 bases, V lost 5 bases, and 9 bases had no gene match. Germline V lookup: CDR1 SEHNR, CDR2 FQNEAQ (reference sequence). This CDR3 contains 15 residues. The DNA of the CDR3 is TGTGCCAGCAGCCCACAGGGCGGGGGGGCGAATGAGCAGTTCTTC. This translates into CASSPQGGGANEQFF.

This clone was found once. The chain carries TRBV3-1 (or the pseudogene TRBV3-2) and TRBJ1-2, with 10 bases lining up with TRBD1. After removal of 4 bases from V and 4 bases from J, the junction contained 15 bases not matched to a gene. CDR3 size: 18 residues. The germline V gene has CDR1 LGHDT and CDR2 YNNKEL (reference sequence). CDR3: CASSPPPGQGRVPYGYTF. The CDR3 DNA reads as TGTGCCAGCAGCCCCCCACCGGGACAGGGGAGGGTGCCCTATGGCTACACCTTC.

V is TRBV28 and J is TRBJ1-4; no firm D call. The CDR3 covers 13 residues. V gave up 8 bases and J gave up 5 bases, with 12 bases separating them. Germline lookup yields CDR1 MDHEN and CDR2 SYDVKM. DNA of the CDR3: TGTGCCAGCGGGTATACGGGGAATGAAAAACTGTTTTTT. As protein: CASGYTGNEKLFF. Variable domain in full (rest from reference TRBV28 and TRBJ1-4): DVKVTQSSRYLVKRTGEKVFLECVQDMDHENMFWYRQDPGLGLRLIYFSYDVKMKEKGDIPEGYSVSREKKERFSLILESASTNQTSMYLCASGYTGNEKLFFGSGTQLSVL.

The sample holds one count of this clone. The chain carries TRBV30 and TRBJ2-7, with 10 bases fitting TRBD1. The CDR3 has 13 residues. Germline lookup yields CDR1 GTSNPN and CDR2 SVGIG (reference sequence). J gave up 2 bases and V 3 bases, and 1 base lay outside the gene matches. This CDR3 reads CAWRGTGAYEQYF. Written as DNA, the CDR3 is TGTGCCTGGAGGGGGACAGGGGCCTACGAGCAGTACTTC.

This chain uses TRBV30 with TRBJ1-6; weak D call: TRBD1 (6 bases). Germline-derived CDR1 and CDR2 are GTSNPN and SVGIG (reference sequence). This CDR3 contains 14 residues. The V and J ends lost 5 bases and 0 bases respectively, with 8 bases between them. The CDR3 coding sequence is TGTGCCTGGGAAGGGGGCTCCTATAATTCACCCCTCCACTTT. Its protein is CAWEGGSYNSPLHF.

V usage is TRBV7-8 and J usage is TRBJ1-2; TRBD1 matches 11 bases. CDR3 length: 15 residues. Per germline, CDR1 SGHVS and CDR2 FQNEAQ. V was pared by 5 bases and J by 5 bases, with 7 bases of the junction left unmatched. In nucleotides, the CDR3 is TGTGCCAGCAGCCCTGGACAGGGGGCGGTTTATGGCTACACCTTC. This gives the protein CASSPGQGAVYGYTF.

For the CDR3, the DNA is TGTGCCACCACACCTACCGGTTCACCCCTCCACTTT. This translates into CATTPTGSPLHF. The chain combines TRBV21-1 with TRBJ1-6. TRBV21-1 is a listed pseudogene. The CDR3 is 12 amino acids.

The chain has TRBV29-1 and TRBJ2-1; a weak D match, TRBD2 (5 bases). This CDR3 region has 16 residues. V lost 2 bases, J lost 9 bases, and 23 bases lay in between. Germline V gives CDR1 SQVTM, CDR2 ANQGSEA. This CDR3 reads CSVELDRGLALGEQFF. CDR3 in DNA: TGCAGCGTTGAACTAGACCGGGGTTTAGCCCTAGGTGAGCAGTTCTTC.

A single count supports this clone. The gene calls are TRBV4-2 and TRBJ1-6; D is undetermined. CDR3 length: 13 residues. The ends were cut back, 0 bases at V and 9 bases at J, with 6 bases in the middle. Germline assignment: CDR1 LGHNA and CDR2 YNFKEQ. The CDR3 reads CASSQDTISPLHF. The DNA of the CDR3 is TGTGCCAGCAGCCAAGATACCATTTCACCCCTCCACTTT.

The chain uses TRBV7-8 and TRBJ2-1; 15 nucleotides agree with TRBD2. The CDR3 runs to 18 residues. The junction had 11 bases not matched to a gene; V was cut back by 1 base and J by 10 bases. Germline CDR1 reads SGHVS; CDR2 reads FQNEAQ. CDR3 DNA: TGTGCCAGCAGCTTAGATGGCAGGACTAGCGGGAGGGCCGGCGAGCAGTTCTTC. This codes for CASSLDGRTSGRAGEQFF.

The chain has TRBV19 and TRBJ1-5; no definite D call. CDR1 and CDR2 (germline): LNHDA, SQIVND (reference sequence). Trimming removed 7 bases from V and 0 bases from J, with 10 bases in between. The CDR3 spans 14 residues. In nucleotides, the CDR3 is TGTGCCAGTATGGCTGGGGATAGCAATCAGCCCCAGCATTTT. As protein: CASMAGDSNQPQHF.